The rows below give T cell receptor beta chains drawn from one sample of a study of identical twins. TCRdb processed the 5' RACE reads anew with MiXCR; each CDR3 protein has one entry. The sample has 1.5 million to 2 million distinct CDR3 sequences, about 30% seen once. Input material: cord blood. The receptors stem from a newborn girl in good health. The CDR3 runs from the conserved cysteine through the conserved F or W. Each record gives: D gene, V gene, clone size, J gene, CDR3 length, CDR3 protein, CDR3 DNA. The D gene is left open where the match is weak. Size tells how often a clone was seen (once, few, many) or the class of an expanded clone, and some rows leave it out.

D gene: .
V gene: TRBV25-1
clone size: .
J gene: TRBJ2-3
CDR3 length: 12
CDR3 protein: CAGRTSQDTQYF
CDR3 DNA: TGTGCCGGCAGGACGTCACAAGATACGCAGTATTTT

D gene: .
V gene: TRBV25-1
clone size: few
J gene: TRBJ2-7
CDR3 length: 14
CDR3 protein: CASSESHRVYEQYF
CDR3 DNA: TGTGCCAGCAGTGAATCCCACAGGGTGTACGAGCAGTACTTC

D gene: .
V gene: TRBV28
clone size: many
J gene: TRBJ2-5
CDR3 length: 14
CDR3 protein: CASSLLGRQETQYF
CDR3 DNA: TGTGCCAGCAGTTTATTAGGGCGACAAGAGACCCAGTACTTC

D gene: .
V gene: TRBV21-1
clone size: .
J gene: TRBJ1-2
CDR3 length: 15
CDR3 protein: CASSKDLDRGGGYTF
CDR3 DNA: TGTGCCAGCAGCAAAGATCTCGACAGGGGAGGAGGCTACACCTTC

D gene: TRBD1
V gene: TRBV20-1
clone size: .
J gene: TRBJ1-2
CDR3 length: 11
CDR3 protein: CSAIQGHGYTF
CDR3 DNA: TGCAGTGCTATACAGGGGCATGGCTACACCTTC

D gene: .
V gene: TRBV25-1
clone size: .
J gene: TRBJ2-6
CDR3 length: 16
CDR3 protein: CASSDPNRAGANVLTF
CDR3 DNA: TGTGCCAGCAGTGACCCCAACAGGGCTGGGGCCAACGTCCTGACTTTC

D gene: .
V gene: TRBV12-3/TRBV12-4
clone size: few
J gene: TRBJ1-1
CDR3 length: 16
CDR3 protein: CASTPRGGTLNTEAFF
CDR3 DNA: TGTGCCAGCACCCCAAGGGGGGGGACATTGAACACTGAAGCTTTCTTT

D gene: .
V gene: TRBV7-9
clone size: few
J gene: TRBJ1-2
CDR3 length: 15
CDR3 protein: CASSLVAGALYGYTF
CDR3 DNA: TGTGCCAGCAGCTTAGTTGCAGGGGCCCTCTATGGCTACACCTTC

D gene: TRBD1
V gene: TRBV5-6
clone size: few
J gene: TRBJ2-3
CDR3 length: 15
CDR3 protein: CASSLPTGGTDTQYF
CDR3 DNA: TGTGCCAGCAGCTTGCCGACAGGGGGCACAGATACGCAGTATTTT

D gene: .
V gene: TRBV5-1
clone size: .
J gene: TRBJ2-5
CDR3 length: 14
CDR3 protein: CASSIDVAKETQYF
CDR3 DNA: TGCGCCAGCAGCATAGACGTCGCCAAAGAGACCCAGTACTTC

D gene: TRBD1
V gene: TRBV10-2
clone size: .
J gene: TRBJ1-1
CDR3 length: 14
CDR3 protein: CASSSRTGPTEAFF
CDR3 DNA: TGCGCCAGCAGCAGTCGGACAGGGCCCACTGAAGCTTTCTTT

D gene: .
V gene: TRBV19
clone size: .
J gene: TRBJ2-3
CDR3 length: 15
CDR3 protein: CASSMGRPTTDTQYF
CDR3 DNA: TGTGCCAGTAGTATGGGGAGGCCGACTACAGATACGCAGTATTTT

D gene: .
V gene: TRBV7-6
clone size: few
J gene: TRBJ2-7
CDR3 length: 15
CDR3 protein: CASSLLLSSYNEQYF
CDR3 DNA: TGTGCCAGCAGCTTGCTCCTTAGCTCCTACAATGAGCAGTACTTC

D gene: .
V gene: TRBV5-1
clone size: once
J gene: TRBJ2-2
CDR3 length: 14
CDR3 protein: CASSFIGNTGELFF
CDR3 DNA: TGCGCCAGCAGCTTTATTGGAAACACCGGGGAGCTGTTTTTT

D gene: .
V gene: TRBV25-1
clone size: few
J gene: TRBJ1-5
CDR3 length: 14
CDR3 protein: CASSEYQGNQPQHF
CDR3 DNA: TGTGCCAGCAGTGAATATCAGGGCAATCAGCCCCAGCATTTT

D gene: TRBD1
V gene: TRBV6-2/TRBV6-3
clone size: few
J gene: TRBJ1-5
CDR3 length: 14
CDR3 protein: CASVRTGSDQPQHF
CDR3 DNA: TGTGCCAGCGTTAGGACAGGCTCCGATCAGCCCCAGCATTTT

D gene: .
V gene: TRBV6-4
clone size: .
J gene: TRBJ2-3
CDR3 length: 17
CDR3 protein: CASSDSLRGPSTDTQYF
CDR3 DNA: TGTGCCAGCAGTGACTCTCTGCGGGGGCCTAGCACAGATACGCAGTATTTT

D gene: TRBD1
V gene: TRBV12-3/TRBV12-4
clone size: .
J gene: TRBJ2-7
CDR3 length: 15
CDR3 protein: CASSRSPGQGNEQYF
CDR3 DNA: TGTGCCAGCAGTCGCTCACCGGGACAGGGAAACGAGCAGTACTTC

D gene: .
V gene: TRBV28
clone size: few
J gene: TRBJ1-1
CDR3 length: 17
CDR3 protein: CASSLMFGLRRNTEAFF
CDR3 DNA: TGTGCCAGCAGTTTAATGTTTGGTTTGCGCAGGAACACTGAAGCTTTCTTT

D gene: .
V gene: TRBV3-1
clone size: few
J gene: TRBJ2-7
CDR3 length: 15
CDR3 protein: CASSQVDRPSYEQYF
CDR3 DNA: TGTGCCAGCAGCCAGGTAGACAGGCCTTCCTACGAGCAGTACTTC

D gene: TRBD2
V gene: TRBV24-1
clone size: .
J gene: TRBJ2-1
CDR3 length: 17
CDR3 protein: CATSDLNGGRTYNEQFF
CDR3 DNA: TGTGCCACCAGTGATTTGAATGGCGGGAGGACCTACAATGAGCAGTTCTTC

D gene: TRBD1
V gene: TRBV28
clone size: .
J gene: TRBJ1-4
CDR3 length: 17
CDR3 protein: CASSSIAPTGDGEKLFF
CDR3 DNA: TGTGCCAGCAGTTCCATAGCCCCGACAGGGGACGGTGAAAAACTGTTTTTT

D gene: .
V gene: TRBV7-2
clone size: few
J gene: TRBJ2-1
CDR3 length: 14
CDR3 protein: CASSPFGGHNEQFF
CDR3 DNA: TGTGCCAGCAGCCCCTTCGGGGGCCACAATGAGCAGTTCTTC

D gene: TRBD1
V gene: TRBV20-1
clone size: few
J gene: TRBJ1-6
CDR3 length: 13
CDR3 protein: CSSSGTGPSPLHF
CDR3 DNA: TGCAGTTCTTCCGGGACAGGTCCCTCACCCCTCCACTTT

D gene: .
V gene: TRBV10-3
clone size: .
J gene: TRBJ1-5
CDR3 length: 15
CDR3 protein: CATSVSGTANQPQHF
CDR3 DNA: TGTGCCACCAGTGTCTCCGGGACTGCCAATCAGCCCCAGCATTTT

D gene: .
V gene: TRBV9
clone size: .
J gene: TRBJ1-2
CDR3 length: 14
CDR3 protein: CASSAQGTNYGYSF
CDR3 DNA: TGTGCCAGCAGTGCCCAGGGGACTAACTATGGCTACAGCTTC

D gene: TRBD2
V gene: TRBV5-1
clone size: .
J gene: TRBJ2-1
CDR3 length: 15
CDR3 protein: CASNFGLADYSGQFF
CDR3 DNA: TGCGCCAGCAACTTCGGACTAGCGGATTACAGTGGGCAGTTCTTC

D gene: .
V gene: TRBV20-1
clone size: .
J gene: TRBJ2-1
CDR3 length: 14
CDR3 protein: CSAVYGGKGNEQFF
CDR3 DNA: TGCAGTGCTGTGTACGGGGGAAAGGGGAATGAGCAGTTCTTC

D gene: .
V gene: TRBV14
clone size: .
J gene: TRBJ2-3
CDR3 length: 17
CDR3 protein: CASSQGLWGSRTDTQYF
CDR3 DNA: TGTGCCAGCAGCCAAGGCTTGTGGGGGTCGCGCACAGATACGCAGTATTTT

D gene: .
V gene: TRBV5-1
clone size: .
J gene: TRBJ2-2
CDR3 length: 15
CDR3 protein: CASSTWWREPGELFF
CDR3 DNA: TGCGCCAGCAGCACTTGGTGGCGGGAACCCGGGGAGCTGTTTTTT

D gene: .
V gene: TRBV25-1
clone size: .
J gene: TRBJ2-1
CDR3 length: 15
CDR3 protein: CASSRGRQAYNERFF
CDR3 DNA: TGTGCCAGCAGTCGTGGGAGACAGGCTTACAATGAGCGGTTCTTC

D gene: TRBD1
V gene: TRBV28
clone size: few
J gene: TRBJ2-1
CDR3 length: 16
CDR3 protein: CASRGPGTVPYNEQFF
CDR3 DNA: TGTGCCAGCAGAGGACCCGGGACAGTACCCTACAATGAGCAGTTCTTC

D gene: .
V gene: TRBV20-1
clone size: .
J gene: TRBJ1-4
CDR3 length: 16
CDR3 protein: CSARDHQLSLGEKLFF
CDR3 DNA: TGCAGTGCTAGAGATCACCAGCTATCCCTGGGTGAAAAACTGTTTTTT

D gene: .
V gene: TRBV6-1
clone size: few
J gene: TRBJ1-1
CDR3 length: 13
CDR3 protein: CASSVREVTEAFF
CDR3 DNA: TGTGCCAGCAGTGTCAGGGAAGTAACTGAAGCTTTCTTT

D gene: TRBD2
V gene: TRBV19
clone size: .
J gene: TRBJ2-3
CDR3 length: 18
CDR3 protein: CASSIEPPGTSLTDTQYF
CDR3 DNA: TGTGCCAGTAGTATAGAACCCCCCGGGACTAGCCTCACAGATACGCAGTATTTT